The clone carrying this T cell receptor (beta chain) showed up just a few times. Its antigen is as yet unknown. The data belong to a study of T cells in Graves' hyperthyroidism and ophthalmopathy. Study-wide points: Also found in blood were most expanded thyroid clonotypes above 0.001.

Using RNA transcripts as the source, TCR beta CDR3 regions were amplified. A set of HTBI primers served as the primers for a first-round RT-PCR of the TCR CDR3. TCRdb reprocessed the multiplex PCR reads via MiXCR and lists one record per CDR3 protein. Of more than 350,000 distinct CDR3 sequences in the sample, around 15% were seen once. The CDR3 totals 18 residues. Germline V CDR1 and CDR2: LGHNA, YNFKEQ. Losses at the gene ends were 3 bases for V and 6 bases for J; bases not matched to a gene: 9. Clinical symptoms, serum thyroxine, TRAb, thyroid ultrasound and orbital computed tomography informed diagnoses.

The clonotype comes from a woman aged 55-69 years with Graves' ophthalmopathy. The V call is TRBV4-2, the J call TRBJ2-2; 14 bases match TRBD2. What was sequenced was blood. The CDR3: CASSHPGGLAGVPGELFF. The CDR3 nucleotides are TGTGCCAGCAGCCATCCTGGGGGACTAGCGGGAGTTCCCGGGGAGCTGTTTTTT.